Detailed here is one T cell receptor beta chain. Trimming pared 11 bases from V and 4 bases from J, leaving 17 bases between. Germline CDR1 ENHRY, CDR2 SYGVKD. This CDR3 contains 13 residues. This entry comes from a study of cytomegalovirus exposure and HLA in healthy donors. This PCR relied on a set of 60 Vbeta primers and 13 Jbeta primers. Method: immunoSEQ multiplex PCR; TCRdb's copy keeps in-frame clones and lacks some. The sample includes about 31,000 clones, about 65% seen only once; the top ten take roughly 22%. The sequence was collected from a man over 45 in good health and CMV-seropositive. Sequencing was performed on PBMCs. The chain combines TRBV10-3 with TRBJ2-5, with D possibly TRBD2 on 5 matching bases. DNA of the CDR3: TGTGCCGCAAGCCCATCGGGGTCAGAGACCCAGTACTTC. It is translated as CAASPSGSETQYF.